These T cell receptor beta chains were read from a single sample in a study of cytomegalovirus exposure and HLA in healthy donors. Sequenced by immunoSEQ multiplex PCR; TCRdb stores in-frame clones only, minus some. The table shows around 150,000 clones, with approximately 80% occurring only once. The sequencing input was PBMCs. The receptor source for this set is a man in his forties or fifties in good health and CMV-seronegative. Both conserved end residues are part of each CDR3. A D gene is named only where the DNA matches it firmly. Some rows have no size entry. The others give once, few or many, or a class for an expanded clone.

TRBV18	TRBJ2-5	16	.	TRBD2	TGTGCCAGCTCACCCAGACTAGCGGGGAGACAAGAGACCCAGTACTTC	CASSPRLAGRQETQYF
TRBV7-2	TRBJ2-7	14	.	TRBD1	TGTGCCAGCCTCTTTGCAGGGGGTACCTACGAGCAGTACTTC	CASLFAGGTYEQYF
TRBV4-1	TRBJ2-5	16	.	TRBD2	TGCGCCAGCAGCCAAGGTGCACTAGCGGGGCAAGAGACCCAGTACTTC	CASSQGALAGQETQYF
TRBV7-9	TRBJ2-3	17	few	TRBD2	TGTGCCAGCAGCCCAGAGGTCGGGAGGGCCCCCACAGATACGCAGTATTTT	CASSPEVGRAPTDTQYF
TRBV28	TRBJ1-2	15	.	TRBD1	TGTGCCAGCAGTTCCCCTGGGACAGGGAAAGATGGCTACACCTTC	CASSSPGTGKDGYTF
TRBV5-8	TRBJ1-1	13	.	.	TGTGCCAGCAGCTCTAGAGGCGTCACTGAAGCTTTCTTT	CASSSRGVTEAFF
TRBV5-1	TRBJ2-3	18	.	TRBD2	TGCGCCAGCAGCTTAAACCCCGGGACTAGCGGGAGGGCAGATACGCAGTATTTT	CASSLNPGTSGRADTQYF
TRBV14	TRBJ2-3	12	.	.	TGTGCCAGCAGCCAGCCGGACATCGAGAAGTATTTT	CASSQPDIEKYF
TRBV28	TRBJ1-5	15	.	.	TGTGCCAGCAGGGTGGGACACCTTAGCAATCAGCCCCAGCATTTT	CASRVGHLSNQPQHF
TRBV7-2	TRBJ2-7	14	.	TRBD1	TGTGCCAGCAGCCCCGGGACAGGGGCCTACGAGCAGTACTTC	CASSPGTGAYEQYF
TRBV7-9	TRBJ2-1	15	.	TRBD1	TGTTCCAGCAGCCGCTGGGGACAGGGATCCGATGAGCAGTTCTTC	CSSSRWGQGSDEQFF
TRBV6-1	TRBJ1-1	13	.	.	TGTGCCAGCACCTCAGGGTCCCTGCCTGAAGCTTTCTTT	CASTSGSLPEAFF
TRBV7-9	TRBJ2-2	15	.	.	TGTTCCAGCAGCTCACTCGGGGAAGGGCCCGGGGAGCTGTTTTTT	CSSSSLGEGPGELFF
TRBV7-8	TRBJ2-1	16	.	TRBD1	TGTGCCAGCAGCGAGCGGGGGACAGGGGATAACAATGAGCAGTTCTTC	CASSERGTGDNNEQFF
TRBV27	TRBJ2-3	16	once	.	TGTGCCAGCAGGAACTCGGAGACGGCTAGCACAGATACGCAGTATTTT	CASRNSETASTDTQYF
TRBV4-1	TRBJ2-7	15	.	TRBD1	TGCGCCAGCAGCCCCCGGGACAGGGCTCCCTACGAGCAGTACTTC	CASSPRDRAPYEQYF
TRBV29-1	TRBJ1-5	14	.	TRBD1	TGCAGCGTGAGGACAGGGCTCAGCAATCAGCCCCAGCATTTT	CSVRTGLSNQPQHF
TRBV30	TRBJ1-1	14	.	TRBD1	TGTGCCTGGAGTCCGGGACAGGGGGCCACTGAAGCTTTCTTT	CAWSPGQGATEAFF
TRBV7-9	TRBJ2-1	16	few	.	TGTGCCAGCAGCCCAACCACAGGGAAACTAGACAATGAGCAGTTCTTC	CASSPTTGKLDNEQFF
TRBV5-1	TRBJ2-1	17	.	.	TGCGCCAGCAGCTTGGCAGGCCGGGACACCAACTACAATGAGCAGTTCTTC	CASSLAGRDTNYNEQFF
TRBV7-2	TRBJ1-1	14	.	.	TGTGCCAGCAGCCGATTGGGGGCCGACACTGAAGCTTTCTTT	CASSRLGADTEAFF
TRBV28	TRBJ2-3	18	.	TRBD2	TGTGCCAGCAGTTACCAGCGGGGGGGCAGCGGATACACAGATACGCAGTATTTT	CASSYQRGGSGYTDTQYF
TRBV19	TRBJ2-7	13	.	.	TGTGCCAGTAGTCTAAGTTCTACCTACGAGCAGTACTTC	CASSLSSTYEQYF
TRBV14	TRBJ1-6	15	few	TRBD1	TGTGCCAGCAGCCAGGGACAGGGATATGGTTCACCCCTCCACTTT	CASSQGQGYGSPLHF
TRBV18	TRBJ2-1	13	.	.	TGTGCCAGCTCGGGGAGCTCCTACAATGAGCAGTTCTTC	CASSGSSYNEQFF
TRBV9	TRBJ2-7	15	.	TRBD2	TGTGCCAGCAGCCCCAGCGGGAGGGCCCTCGACGAGCAGTACTTC	CASSPSGRALDEQYF
TRBV5-1	TRBJ2-7	16	.	TRBD1	TGCGCCAGCAGCCCACTCTCCGGGACAGGGGGCTACGAGCAGTACTTC	CASSPLSGTGGYEQYF
TRBV7-9	TRBJ2-2	13	.	.	TGTTCCAGCAGCTTAGGCGGGACCGGGGAGCTGTTTTTT	CSSSLGGTGELFF
TRBV28	TRBJ2-5	15	.	.	TGTGCCAGCAGTTTTGGGGCAGGGCCCCAAGAGACCCAGTACTTC	CASSFGAGPQETQYF
TRBV5-4	TRBJ1-1	15	.	.	TGTGCCAGCAGCCCCTCCTGGGGCGGAGCCACTGAAGCTTTCTTT	CASSPSWGGATEAFF
TRBV7-3	TRBJ2-7	14	.	.	TGTGCCAGCTCAAAGGAGGGCAGCTCCTACGAGCAGTACTTC	CASSKEGSSYEQYF
TRBV27	TRBJ1-5	13	.	.	TGTGCCAGCAGTTTCGGTGACAATCAGCCCCAGCATTTT	CASSFGDNQPQHF
TRBV27	TRBJ2-7	15	.	TRBD1	TGTGCCAGCAGCCTCGCGGACAGGGGGCGCGACGAGCAGTACTTC	CASSLADRGRDEQYF
TRBV28	TRBJ2-6	19	few	TRBD1	TGTGCCAGCAGTTTAGGGTCCGGGACAGACATTTCCTGGGCCAACGTCCTGACTTTC	CASSLGSGTDISWANVLTF
TRBV19	TRBJ2-7	16	.	TRBD2	TGTGCCAGTAGCGAACGGGGACTAGCGGGGAACTACGAGCAGTACTTC	CASSERGLAGNYEQYF
TRBV4-3	TRBJ2-7	15	.	TRBD2	TGCGCCAGCAGCCAAGTAGGGCTCGGGAGGTACGAGCAGTACTTC	CASSQVGLGRYEQYF
TRBV9	TRBJ2-5	15	few	.	TGTGCCAGCAGCGTAGGGGCAGGGGCACAAGAGACCCAGTACTTC	CASSVGAGAQETQYF
TRBV7-9	TRBJ2-7	17	.	.	TGTGCCAGCAGCTTAGTTCGGGGTGGGCGGGACTCCTACGAGCAGTACTTC	CASSLVRGGRDSYEQYF
TRBV7-9	TRBJ2-5	11	few	.	TGTGCCAGCCGGTCCTCGGTGACCCAGTACTTC	CASRSSVTQYF
TRBV27	TRBJ1-6	17	.	TRBD1	TGTGCCAGCAGTTCAATCGGTTCCACAGGGGCTAATTCACCCCTCCACTTT	CASSSIGSTGANSPLHF
TRBV7-9	TRBJ2-3	13	.	TRBD1	TGTGCCAGCAGTCCAGGGGGGGACAGGGCGGAGTATTTT	CASSPGGDRAEYF
TRBV4-3	TRBJ2-1	16	once	TRBD2	TGCGCCAGCAGCCAATTAACCGGGACTAGTATCCATGAGCAGTTCTTC	CASSQLTGTSIHEQFF
TRBV6-6	TRBJ1-4	15	.	.	TGTGCCAGCAGTTACGGGCTGGCGACTAATGAAAAACTGTTTTTT	CASSYGLATNEKLFF